Many counts were recorded for the clone carrying this T cell receptor beta chain. TRAV- and TRBV-specific primers primed first-strand cDNA, covering alpha and beta chains. A roughly 21-cycle PCR with a constant-region primer and V-primer adapter amplified TCRs. TCRdb reprocessed the reads via MiXCR and lists one record per CDR3 protein. This table holds around 58,000 distinct CDR3 sequences, 20% to 25% found once. The data derive from a study of low-dose radiotherapy and immunotherapy resistance in tumors. The time point here: after trial treatment. Documented treatment: LDRT plus nivolumab, ipilimumab, low-dose cyclophosphamide and aspirin (RACIN trial). All of the donors were given nivolumab, ipilimumab, aspirin, low-dose cyclophosphamide and low-dose radiotherapy as part of RACIN, a single-arm trial. Eligible patients had advanced solid tumors lacking tumor-infiltrating lymphocytes. Trimming took 6 bases from V and 0 from J, leaving 18 bases between them. The CDR3 spans 17 residues. Germline CDR1 KGHSH, CDR2 LQKENI.

The TCR comes from a male donor with prostate cancer. The input for sequencing was PBMCs, taken after low-dose radiotherapy plus immunotherapy. J is TRBJ1-5 and V is TRBV18; tentatively, D is TRBD1 (5 bases). For the CDR3, the DNA is TGTGCCAGCTCCCTTACCCGTGTGACAGATAGCAATCAGCCCCAGCATTTT. Translating it yields CASSLTRVTDSNQPQHF.